These 3 T cell receptor beta chains came from one sample sequenced in a study of blood T cells in healthy people across ages. PCR was performed a second time for about 7 to 11 cycles using a sample-barcoded 5' primer and a J-beta primer mix. TCRdb reprocessed the 5' RACE reads with MiXCR, giving one entry per CDR3 protein. The top ten hold about a tenth of the sample, which has 800,000 to 950,000 distinct CDR3 sequences, 25% to 30% seen once. The sample was also linked to a second study, of T cells of mothers and their children.

Sequenced sample: blood. The receptors here all came from a middle-aged woman in good health.

This clonotype was counted only a few times. The CDR3 region is CASSQTSGATGTEAFF. In DNA form, the CDR3 reads TGTGCCAGCAGCCAAACCTCGGGGGCGACCGGCACTGAAGCTTTCTTT. The chain combines TRBV27 with TRBJ1-1, with D perhaps matching TRBD1 (6 bases). V lost 6 bases to trimming and J lost 4 bases, with 21 bases between them. The CDR3 contains 16 residues. Per germline, CDR1 MNHEY and CDR2 SMNVEV (reference sequence).

The CDR3 here is CASSYGGLGVDTEAFF. The CDR3 nucleotides are TGTGCCAGCAGTTATGGGGGGCTGGGTGTCGACACTGAAGCTTTCTTT. The V gene is TRBV6-6, the J gene TRBJ1-1, with D perhaps TRBD1 (6 bases). The ends were cut back, 3 bases at V and 3 bases at J, with 17 bases in the middle. The CDR3 runs to 16 residues. The germline gives CDR1 MNHNY, CDR2 SVGAGI (reference sequence).

This clonotype appeared many times. The chain couples TRBV20-1 to TRBJ2-1; 13 nucleotides line up with TRBD2. The V and J ends lost 1 base and 0 bases, in that order; junction bases with no gene match: 3. Germline V lookup: CDR1 DFQATT, CDR2 SNEGSKA (reference sequence). This CDR3 has 17 amino acids. The chain's CDR3 is CSARGRTSGSSYNEQFF. The CDR3 DNA reads TGCAGTGCTAGAGGCCGGACTAGCGGGAGCTCCTACAATGAGCAGTTCTTC.